The source of this T cell receptor beta chain is a study of blood T cell repertoires in COVID-19. Study summary: Sample material is recorded as cDNA or gDNA derived from T cells, B-cell-depleted T cells, or PBMCs.

Looked up from germline, CDR1 is MNHNS and CDR2 is SASEGT. V was clipped by 0 bases and J by 8 bases, with 13 bases between them. The length of the CDR3 is 15 residues. Original processing notes: Estimation of nucleated cell counts was performed using reference gene primer amplification. This table comes from immunoSEQ multiplex PCR, and its TCRdb copy is limited to in-frame clones, with some not included. That table furnishes V, J and clone size, whereas the DNA furnished D and trimming. The sample contains some 140,000 clones, 70% to 80% of which appear only once. The TCR comes from a human donor in a cohort sampled during active COVID-19. Source material: peripheral blood. The rearrangement links TRBV6-1 to TRBJ1-4; tentatively, D is TRBD1 (5 bases). CDR3 sequence (DNA): TGTGCCAGCAGTGAAGCTTTTGGAGACAGCGAAAAACTGTTTTTT. Protein: CASSEAFGDSEKLFF.